This T cell receptor (beta chain) was documented in a study of T cell changes during pregnancy in multiple sclerosis. With 8 bases clipped from V and 3 bases from J, the junction kept 12 bases outside the gene matches. This CDR3 spans 16 amino acids. Germline V gives CDR1 PRHDT, CDR2 FYEKMQ (reference sequence). TCRdb's table, derived via immunoSEQ multiplex PCR, lists solely in-frame clones and lacks some. Among roughly 84,000 clones listed, 85% to 95% were seen once. The sequence was obtained from a female donor in good health, enrolled as a control in a pregnancy study. The chain joins TRBV13 to TRBJ2-1; 8 nucleotides agree with TRBD2. Specimen: peripheral blood, collected in the third trimester of pregnancy. CDR3: CASAKSGSRFYNEQFF. CDR3 bases: TGTGCCAGCGCTAAAAGCGGGAGTAGGTTCTACAATGAGCAGTTCTTC.